The next 6 T cell receptor beta chains were all read from a single sample in a study of CD8+ T cells in alopecia areata. It was cDNA, reverse transcribed from extracted RNA, that served as the sequencing template. Sequencing used immunoSEQ multiplex PCR; TCRdb keeps in-frame clones, though not all of them. The data hold some 200,000 clones, with just over 55% observed a single time. The sequencing sample was made of CD8+ T cells sorted from blood. Source of these receptors: a human donor in good health.

The chain couples TRBV2 to TRBJ2-1; unclear D gene. The CDR3 loop spans 13 amino acids. Trimming took 7 bases from V and 4 from J, leaving 11 bases between them. Germline assignment: CDR1 SNHLY and CDR2 FYNNEI. In DNA form, the CDR3 reads TGTGCCAGCATCGGTGGGGATTACAATGAGCAGTTCTTC. It yields the protein CASIGGDYNEQFF.

This clone was picked up a small number of times. The V and J genes are TRBV5-6 and TRBJ2-1; 7 nucleotides align to TRBD2. The germline V gene has CDR1 SGHDT and CDR2 YYEEEE. J lost 3 bases, V lost 0 bases, and 3 bases had no gene match. The CDR3 is made up of 15 amino acids. The CDR3 nucleotides read TGTGCCAGCAGCTTGGAGCTAGCGGACTACAATGAGCAGTTCTTC. It is translated as CASSLELADYNEQFF.

This clone was detected a few times. This rearrangement joins TRBV9 to TRBJ2-5; perhaps TRBD2 as D (6 bases). Trimming removed 0 bases from V and 4 bases from J, with 13 bases in between. The CDR3 loop spans 15 amino acids. Germline V gene lookup returns CDR1 SGDLS and CDR2 YYNGEE. The CDR3 region has the DNA TGTGCCAGCAGCGTAGTGACGGCGGAGGGAGAGACCCAGTACTTC. Amino acids: CASSVVTAEGETQYF. Full variable domain (outside the CDR3, taken from reference TRBV9 and TRBJ2-5): DSGVTQTPKHLITATGQRVTLRCSPRSGDLSVYWYQQSLDQGLQFLIQYYNGEERAKGNILERFSAQQFPDLHSELNLSSLELGDSALYFCASSVVTAEGETQYFGPGTRLLVL.

This clone was observed a single time. CDR3 protein: CASSQDLGYTF. CDR3 nucleotides: TGTGCCAGCAGCCAAGATTTAGGGTACACCTTC. The chain couples TRBV4-2 to TRBJ1-2; D unclear. This CDR3 comprises 11 residues. The V end was cut by 0 bases, the J end by 11 bases, with 7 bases between. Germline V gene data show CDR1 as LGHNA and CDR2 as YNFKEQ.

This clone was seen a handful of times. The V gene is TRBV5-4, the J gene TRBJ2-7, with 14 bases aligning to TRBD2. The ends lost 0 bases at V and 4 bases at J; junction bases unmatched: 9. Per the germline V gene, CDR1 is SGHNT and CDR2 is YYREEE (reference sequence). The CDR3 has 18 residues. In nucleotides, the CDR3 is TGTGCCAGCAGCTTGGATGGGACTAGCGGGGGAACTTATTACGAGCAGTACTTC. Its protein is CASSLDGTSGGTYYEQYF.

This rearrangement joins TRBV6-5 to TRBJ1-5; possible D gene TRBD1, 5 bases. This CDR3 spans 14 amino acids. Germline V gene data show CDR1 as MNHEY and CDR2 as SVGAGI. Between the trimmed V and J ends, which lost 4 bases and 6 bases, there was a span of 13 bases. For the CDR3, the DNA is TGTGCCAGCAGTTTTGGGCAGGGCTCTCAGCCCCAGCATTTT. The encoded protein is CASSFGQGSQPQHF.